Described below is a single TCR beta chain sequence and its context. This specimen comes from a study of blood T cell repertoires in COVID-19. Background on the study: Samples representing acute and convalescent COVID-19 were sourced from the United States, Italy and Spain. T cells, B-cell-depleted T cells, or PBMCs supplied cDNA or gDNA.

Seattle-derived patients entered the study during active infection and were followed longitudinally. In the original workflow: Estimated nucleated cell counts came from reference gene primer amplification. TCRdb's copy holds only in-frame clones and misses some; the assay was immunoSEQ multiplex PCR. Clonal size and the V and J genes are those of that table, whereas D and trimming came from the DNA. The repertoire holds more than 200,000 clones, with 84% as singletons. This clonotype originated in a woman aged 80 or older with COVID-19, enrolled during active disease. Sequences were obtained from peripheral blood.

The CDR3 reads CAIEGDSNQPQHF. The DNA of the CDR3 is TGTGCCATCGAGGGAGATAGCAATCAGCCCCAGCATTTT. This chain uses TRBV28 with TRBJ1-5; D is uncertain. The CDR3 runs to 13 residues. Trimming left V 10 bases short and J 0 bases short, with 10 bases between. Germline lookup yields CDR1 MDHEN and CDR2 SYDVKM.